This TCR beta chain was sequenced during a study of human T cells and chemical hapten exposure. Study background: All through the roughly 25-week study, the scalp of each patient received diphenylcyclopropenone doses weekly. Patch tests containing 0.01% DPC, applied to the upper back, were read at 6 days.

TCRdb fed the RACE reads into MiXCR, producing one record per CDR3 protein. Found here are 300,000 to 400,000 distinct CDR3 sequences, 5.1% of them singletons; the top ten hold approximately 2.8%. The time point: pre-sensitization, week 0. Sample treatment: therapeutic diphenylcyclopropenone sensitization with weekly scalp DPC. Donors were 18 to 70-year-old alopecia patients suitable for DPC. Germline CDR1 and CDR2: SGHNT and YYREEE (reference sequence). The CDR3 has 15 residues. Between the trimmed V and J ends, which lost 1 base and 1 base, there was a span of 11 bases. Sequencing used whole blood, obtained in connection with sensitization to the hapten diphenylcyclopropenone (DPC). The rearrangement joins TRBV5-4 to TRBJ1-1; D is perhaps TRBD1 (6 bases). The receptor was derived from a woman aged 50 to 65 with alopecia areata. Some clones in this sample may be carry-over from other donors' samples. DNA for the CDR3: TGTGCCAGCAGCTTGTATGGGGGCAGGAACACTGAAGCTTTCTTT. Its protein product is CASSLYGGRNTEAFF.